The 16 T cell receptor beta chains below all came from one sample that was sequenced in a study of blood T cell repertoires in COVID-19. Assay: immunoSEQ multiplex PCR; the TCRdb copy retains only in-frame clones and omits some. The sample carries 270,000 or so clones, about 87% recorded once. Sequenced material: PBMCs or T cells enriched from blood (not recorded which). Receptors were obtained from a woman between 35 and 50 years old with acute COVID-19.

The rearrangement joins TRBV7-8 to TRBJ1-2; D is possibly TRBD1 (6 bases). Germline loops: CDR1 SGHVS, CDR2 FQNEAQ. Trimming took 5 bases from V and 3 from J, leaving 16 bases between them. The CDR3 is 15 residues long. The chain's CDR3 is CASSGGPWTDYGYTF. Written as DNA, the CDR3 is TGTGCCAGCAGCGGAGGCCCCTGGACAGACTATGGCTACACCTTC.

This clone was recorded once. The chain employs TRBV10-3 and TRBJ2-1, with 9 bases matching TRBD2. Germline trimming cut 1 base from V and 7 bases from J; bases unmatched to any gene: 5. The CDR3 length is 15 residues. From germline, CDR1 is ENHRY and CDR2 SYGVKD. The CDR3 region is CAISEFSSGTNEQFF. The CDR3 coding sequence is TGTGCCATCAGTGAGTTCTCTAGCGGGACTAATGAGCAGTTCTTC.

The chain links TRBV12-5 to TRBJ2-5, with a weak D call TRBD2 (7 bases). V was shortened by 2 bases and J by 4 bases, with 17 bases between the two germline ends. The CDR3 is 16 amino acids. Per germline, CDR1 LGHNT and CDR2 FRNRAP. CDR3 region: CASGLPMGGLVETQYF. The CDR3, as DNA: TGTGCTAGTGGTTTGCCCATGGGGGGGCTCGTAGAGACCCAGTACTTC.

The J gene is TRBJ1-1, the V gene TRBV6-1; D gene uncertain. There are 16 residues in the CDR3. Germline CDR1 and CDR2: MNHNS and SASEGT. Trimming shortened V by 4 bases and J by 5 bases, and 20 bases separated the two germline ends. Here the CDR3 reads CASSATPVEGLTEAFF. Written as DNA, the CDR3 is TGTGCCAGCAGTGCCACCCCCGTGGAGGGCTTGACTGAAGCTTTCTTT.

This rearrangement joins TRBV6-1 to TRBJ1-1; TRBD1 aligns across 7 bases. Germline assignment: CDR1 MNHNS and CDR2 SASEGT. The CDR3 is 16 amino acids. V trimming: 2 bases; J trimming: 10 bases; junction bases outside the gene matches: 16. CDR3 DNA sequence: TGTGCCAGCAGTGAAACCCCCCGATTTACAGGGGCGGGAGCTTTCTTT. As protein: CASSETPRFTGAGAFF.

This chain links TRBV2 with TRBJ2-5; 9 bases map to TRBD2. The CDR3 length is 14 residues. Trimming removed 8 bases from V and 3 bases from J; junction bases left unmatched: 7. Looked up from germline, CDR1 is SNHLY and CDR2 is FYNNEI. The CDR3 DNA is TGTGCCAGCGGAGGACTAGCGTCTAAAGAGACCCAGTACTTC. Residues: CASGGLASKETQYF. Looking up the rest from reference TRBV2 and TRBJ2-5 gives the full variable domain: EPEVTQTPSHQVTQMGQEVILRCVPISNHLYFYWYRQILGQKVEFLVSFYNNEISEKSEIFDDQFSVERPDGSNFTLKIRSTKLEDSAMYFCASGGLASKETQYFGPGTRLLVL.

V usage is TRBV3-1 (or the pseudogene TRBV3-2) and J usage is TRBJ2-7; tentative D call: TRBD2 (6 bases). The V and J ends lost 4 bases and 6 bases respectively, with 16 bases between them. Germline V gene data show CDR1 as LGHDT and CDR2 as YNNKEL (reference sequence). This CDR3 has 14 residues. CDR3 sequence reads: CASSPGTGVSEQYF. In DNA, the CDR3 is TGTGCCAGCAGCCCTGGGACTGGAGTCTCCGAGCAGTACTTC.

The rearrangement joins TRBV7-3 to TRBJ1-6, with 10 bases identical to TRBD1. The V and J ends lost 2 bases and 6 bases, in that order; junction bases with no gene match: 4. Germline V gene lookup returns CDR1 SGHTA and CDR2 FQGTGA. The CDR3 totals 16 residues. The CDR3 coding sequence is TGTGCCAGCAGCTTACATGGACAGGGGGGTAATTCACCCCTCCACTTT. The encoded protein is CASSLHGQGGNSPLHF.

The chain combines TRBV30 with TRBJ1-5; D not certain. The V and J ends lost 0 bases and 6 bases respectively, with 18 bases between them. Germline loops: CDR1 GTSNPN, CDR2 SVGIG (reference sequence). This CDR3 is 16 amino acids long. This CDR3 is CAWSVPPLEGGQPQHF. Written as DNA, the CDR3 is TGTGCCTGGAGTGTACCTCCCCTCGAGGGTGGTCAGCCCCAGCATTTT.

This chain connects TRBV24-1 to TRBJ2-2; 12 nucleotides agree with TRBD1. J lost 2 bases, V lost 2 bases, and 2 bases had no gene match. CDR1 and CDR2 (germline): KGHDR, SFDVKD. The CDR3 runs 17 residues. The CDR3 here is CATSDSGTGGNTGELFF. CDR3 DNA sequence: TGTGCCACCAGTGATTCCGGGACAGGGGGCAACACCGGGGAGCTGTTTTTT.

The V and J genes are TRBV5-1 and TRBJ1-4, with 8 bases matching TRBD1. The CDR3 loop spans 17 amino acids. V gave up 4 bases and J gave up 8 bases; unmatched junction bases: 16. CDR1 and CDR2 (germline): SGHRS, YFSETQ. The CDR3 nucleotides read TGCGCCAGCAGCCCGGGGGACAGGTTGGCTCGGGGAGAAAAACTGTTTTTT. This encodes CASSPGDRLARGEKLFF.

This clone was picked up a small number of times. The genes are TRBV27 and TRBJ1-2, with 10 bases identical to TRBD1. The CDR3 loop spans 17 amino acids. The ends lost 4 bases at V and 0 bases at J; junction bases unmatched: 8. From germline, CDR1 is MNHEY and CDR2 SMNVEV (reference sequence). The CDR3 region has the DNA TGTGCCAGCAGTTCGACAGGGGGCAGGAAAGCTAACTATGGCTACACCTTC. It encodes CASSSTGGRKANYGYTF.

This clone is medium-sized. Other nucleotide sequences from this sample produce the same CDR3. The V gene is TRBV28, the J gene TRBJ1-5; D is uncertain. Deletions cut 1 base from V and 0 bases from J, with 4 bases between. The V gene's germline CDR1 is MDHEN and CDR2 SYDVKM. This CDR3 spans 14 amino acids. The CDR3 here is CASSLSGSNQPQHF. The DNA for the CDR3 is TGTGCCAGCAGTTTATCGGGTAGCAATCAGCCCCAGCATTTT.

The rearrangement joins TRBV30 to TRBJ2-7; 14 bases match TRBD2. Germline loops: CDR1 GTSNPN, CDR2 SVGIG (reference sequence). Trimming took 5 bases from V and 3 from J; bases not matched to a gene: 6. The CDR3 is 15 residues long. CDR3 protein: CAWDTGTSGSYEQYF. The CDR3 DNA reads TGTGCCTGGGACACTGGGACTAGCGGGAGCTACGAGCAGTACTTC. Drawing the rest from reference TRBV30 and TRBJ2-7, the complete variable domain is SQTIHQWPATLVQPVGSPLSLECTVEGTSNPNLYWYRQAAGRGLQLLFYSVGIGQISSEVPQNLSASRPQDRQFILSSKKLLLSDSGFYLCAWDTGTSGSYEQYFGPGTRLTVT.

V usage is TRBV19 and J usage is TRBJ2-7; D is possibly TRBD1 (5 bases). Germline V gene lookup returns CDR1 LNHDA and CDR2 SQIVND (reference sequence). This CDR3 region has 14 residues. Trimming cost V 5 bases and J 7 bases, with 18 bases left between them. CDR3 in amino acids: CASSVDRHQGEQYF. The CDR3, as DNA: TGTGCCAGTAGTGTCGACAGACATCAAGGGGAGCAGTACTTC.

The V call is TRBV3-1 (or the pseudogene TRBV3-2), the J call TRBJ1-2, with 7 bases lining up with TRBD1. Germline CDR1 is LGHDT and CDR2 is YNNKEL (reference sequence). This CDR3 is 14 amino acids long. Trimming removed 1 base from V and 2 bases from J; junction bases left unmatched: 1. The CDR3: CASSQAGGNYGYTF. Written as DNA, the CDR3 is TGTGCCAGCAGCCAAGCAGGGGGGAACTATGGCTACACCTTC.